The TCR beta chain under discussion was sequenced for a study of PD-1 blockade in classical Hodgkin lymphoma. Exposure to brentuximab vedotin varied, and each patient had relapsed following autologous stem cell transplantation. Assay: immunoSEQ multiplex PCR; the TCRdb copy retains only in-frame clones and omits some. The sample contains tens of thousands of clones, roughly nine tenths of which appear only once. Sequenced material: peripheral blood mononuclear cells (PBMCs), taken at baseline. This receptor was identified in a human donor with classical Hodgkin lymphoma.

This CDR3 is CASSTIKGARGQPQHF. The DNA of the CDR3 is TGTGCCAGTAGTACCATCAAAGGGGCCAGAGGGCAGCCCCAGCATTTT. This rearrangement joins TRBV19 to TRBJ1-5; perhaps TRBD1 as D (5 bases). In germline, CDR1 is LNHDA, CDR2 SQIVND (reference sequence). CDR3 length equals 16 residues. V was pared by 4 bases and J by 7 bases, with 20 bases between.